This entry lists 9 T cell receptor beta chains sequenced from one sample in a study of breast tumors, draining lymph nodes, adjacent tissues. TCRdb itself ran the multiplex PCR reads through MiXCR, one entry per CDR3 protein. Counted here are under 150,000 distinct CDR3 sequences, approximately 20% occurring once; the ten biggest clones make up about 2.6%. Breast cancer patients provided tissue from their axillary draining lymph nodes. The sequenced material came from axillary lymph node tissue. The receptors were sampled from a female donor with breast cancer. Some clones in this sample may be carry-over from other donors' samples.

This clonotype was observed at least ten times. CDR3 sequence: CASSLTAGGDEQFF. In DNA form, the CDR3 reads TGCGCCAGCAGCTTGACAGCGGGAGGGGATGAGCAGTTCTTC. The chain employs TRBV5-1 and TRBJ2-1; 10 bases match TRBD2. The CDR3 contains 14 residues. The V gene end was trimmed by 1 base and the J gene end by 8 bases; junction bases not matched to a gene: 3. Germline CDR1 reads SGHRS; CDR2 reads YFSETQ.

This clonotype appeared many times. The gene calls are TRBV5-8 and TRBJ2-7; 7 nucleotides align to TRBD1. Germline trimming cut 1 base from V and 4 bases from J; bases unmatched to any gene: 5. This CDR3 region has 14 residues. Germline V lookup: CDR1 SGHTS, CDR2 YDEGEE. The CDR3 DNA sequence: TGTGCCAGCAGCTTGTACAGGGGTCCTTACGAGCAGTACTTC. This sequence encodes CASSLYRGPYEQYF. The variable domain in full, completed from reference TRBV5-8 and TRBJ2-7, reads EAGVTQSPTHLIKTRGQQATLRCSPISGHTSVYWYQQALGLGLQFLLWYDEGEERNRGNFPPRFSGRQFPNYSSELNVNALELEDSALYLCASSLYRGPYEQYFGPGTRLTVT.

This clonotype occurred many times. The chain has TRBV19 and TRBJ2-7; possibly TRBD1 for D (5 bases). The CDR3 sequence is 14 residues long. V lost 1 base and J lost 0, with 7 bases in between. Germline V gives CDR1 LNHDA, CDR2 SQIVND (reference sequence). The CDR3 DNA reads TGTGCCAGTAGTATAGCTGGGGCCTCCTACGAGCAGTACTTC. Amino acid sequence: CASSIAGASYEQYF.

A word on this clonotype: This may stem from a read error, because a much larger clone lies one nucleotide away. The conserved closing phenylalanine or tryptophan is absent in this CDR3, likely reflecting a read error. J is TRBJ2-7 and V is TRBV18, with 7 bases that match TRBD1. V shed 2 bases, J shed 3 bases, and the junction held 7 bases outside the gene matches. Per the germline V gene, CDR1 is KGHSH and CDR2 is LQKENI. This CDR3 contains 15 residues. CDR3 in DNA: TGTGCCAGCTCACCAGGACAGGCCTCTTACTACGAGCAGTACCTC. This codes for CASSPGQASYYEQYL.

This clonotype was counted at least ten times. The J gene is TRBJ1-6, the V gene TRBV12-3 or TRBV12-4; the match to TRBD1 covers 7 bases. There are 17 residues in the CDR3. Trimming cost V 5 bases and J 10 bases; bases outside gene matches: 17. The CDR3 sequence is CASSPSRTGPGGSPLHF. The CDR3 region has the DNA TGTGCCAGCAGTCCAAGTCGGACAGGTCCCGGGGGATCACCCCTCCACTTT.

The chain links TRBV5-4 to TRBJ2-7, with D possibly called TRBD1 or TRBD2 (5 bases each). CDR3 length: 14 amino acids. CDR1 is SGHNT, CDR2 YYREEE, per germline (reference sequence). Between the trimmed V and J ends, which lost 1 base and 6 bases, there was a span of 14 bases. The CDR3 DNA is TGTGCCAGCAGCTTGCGACAGCTAGCCGCCGAGCAGTACTTC. Translating it yields CASSLRQLAAEQYF.

In the case of this clonotype: The conserved phenylalanine or tryptophan is not found at the CDR3 terminus, so this likely reflects a read error. V is TRBV19 and J is TRBJ2-3; D is ambiguous. Trimming removed 9 bases at V and 2 bases at J, with 18 bases between. The germline gives CDR1 LNHDA, CDR2 SQIVND (reference sequence). CDR3 length equals 15 residues. The CDR3 region has the DNA TGTGCCAGCACCCCAGGACGGATTCTCACAGATACGCAGTATTCT. Amino acid sequence: CASTPGRILTDTQYS.

There are many counts of this clonotype. The chain is built from TRBV7-9 and TRBJ2-2, with TRBD2 matching over 12 bases. Germline CDR1 and CDR2: SEHNR and FQNEAQ (reference sequence). V lost 5 bases, J lost 1 base, and 8 bases stayed unmatched. CDR3 length: 18 residues. Here the CDR3 reads CASSPMTSGRGNTGELFF. DNA of the CDR3: TGTGCCAGCAGCCCGATGACTAGCGGGAGAGGGAACACCGGGGAGCTGTTTTTT.

This clonotype appeared many times. The rearrangement joins TRBV6-6 to TRBJ1-5; 8 nucleotides match TRBD1. This CDR3 comprises 13 residues. V was clipped by 6 bases and J by 6 bases; unmatched bases: 4. Germline values: CDR1 MNHNY, CDR2 SVGAGI (reference sequence). CDR3 residues: CASRGQGPQPQHF. CDR3 coding DNA: TGTGCCAGCAGAGGACAGGGACCTCAGCCCCAGCATTTT.